These T cell receptor beta chains were read from a single sample in a study of STAT5B mutations in CD4+ large granular lymphocyte leukemia. Clones were sequenced by immunoSEQ multiplex PCR, and TCRdb holds only the in-frame ones, with some missing. The sample has some 35,000 clones, approximately 89% seen once; the top ten hold roughly 0.98%. Sequencing input: CD4+ T cells from blood buffy coats. Every receptor here comes from a human donor in good health. Each CDR3 is given with its conserved first and last residue. The order of the fields is V gene, J gene, clone size, CDR3 protein. Clone sizes are given selectively: once, few, many, or a class where the clone is expanded.

TRBV11-3	TRBJ2-5	.	CASSPGHREGETQYF
TRBV6-6	TRBJ1-1	.	CASSPQGHTEAFF
TRBV19	TRBJ2-1	few	CASSIEVEQFF
TRBV7-9	TRBJ1-5	.	CASSLGGVNQPQHF
TRBV4-2	TRBJ2-3	.	CASSQDFRRGRGDTQYF
TRBV6-1	TRBJ1-1	.	CASSDRGLGAEAFF
TRBV19	TRBJ2-1	.	CASRLAGVREQFF
TRBV7-9	TRBJ2-1	.	CASSRTSGGFINEQFF
TRBV6-5	TRBJ1-2	.	CASSYSGGGGGNGYTF
TRBV7-2	TRBJ2-7	.	CASSLVSVSGEQYF
TRBV4-3	TRBJ1-6	.	CASSQDWAGRSPLHF
TRBV10-1	TRBJ2-3	.	CASSDTGGTYTDTQYF
TRBV11-2	TRBJ1-2	few	CASSSSDRQGGGYTF
TRBV18	TRBJ2-2	.	CASSPPGTSGPTGELFF
TRBV29-1	TRBJ2-3	.	CSADQGASTDTQYF
TRBV6-1	TRBJ2-1	.	CASSEGRQGRNEQFF
TRBV7-8	TRBJ1-2	.	CASSTPGSAAVGYTF
TRBV2	TRBJ2-5	few	CASSSRGTGRETQYF
TRBV29-1	TRBJ1-5	.	CSAGQTNQPQHF
TRBV6-6	TRBJ1-5	few	CASTPGLNQPQHF
TRBV4-1	TRBJ2-5	.	CASTWGERGWETQYF
TRBV7-9	TRBJ1-1	.	CASSSRNTEAFF
TRBV7-6	TRBJ2-1	.	CASSLDGQGFNEQFF
TRBV29-1	TRBJ2-2	.	CSVLNGGPNTGELFF
TRBV2	TRBJ2-1	once	CASRTGGEQFF
TRBV4-1	TRBJ2-2	.	CASSQWGDTGELFF
TRBV7-2	TRBJ1-4	.	CASSPGIMGEKLFF